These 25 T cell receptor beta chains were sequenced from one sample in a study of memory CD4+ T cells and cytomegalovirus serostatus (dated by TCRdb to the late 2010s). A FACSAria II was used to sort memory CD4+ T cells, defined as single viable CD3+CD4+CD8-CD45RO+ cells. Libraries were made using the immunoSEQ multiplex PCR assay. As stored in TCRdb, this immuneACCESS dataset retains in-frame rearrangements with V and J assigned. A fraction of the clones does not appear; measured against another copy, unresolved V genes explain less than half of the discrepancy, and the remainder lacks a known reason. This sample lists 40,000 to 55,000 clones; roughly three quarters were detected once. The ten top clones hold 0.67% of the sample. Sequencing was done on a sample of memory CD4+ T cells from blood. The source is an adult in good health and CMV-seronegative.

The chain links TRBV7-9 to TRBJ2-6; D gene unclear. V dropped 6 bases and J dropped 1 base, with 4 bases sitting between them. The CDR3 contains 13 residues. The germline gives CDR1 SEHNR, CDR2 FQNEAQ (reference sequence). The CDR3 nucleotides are TGTGCCAGCAGAGGTTCTGGGGCCAACGTCCTGACTTTC. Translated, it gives CASRGSGANVLTF.

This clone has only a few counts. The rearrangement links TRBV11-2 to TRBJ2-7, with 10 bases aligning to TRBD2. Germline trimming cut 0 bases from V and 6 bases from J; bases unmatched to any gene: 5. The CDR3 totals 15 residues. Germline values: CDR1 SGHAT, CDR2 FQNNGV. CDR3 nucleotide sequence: TGTGCCAGCAGCTTAGAAGCGGGAGGGCCCGCCGAGCAGTACTTC. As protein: CASSLEAGGPAEQYF.

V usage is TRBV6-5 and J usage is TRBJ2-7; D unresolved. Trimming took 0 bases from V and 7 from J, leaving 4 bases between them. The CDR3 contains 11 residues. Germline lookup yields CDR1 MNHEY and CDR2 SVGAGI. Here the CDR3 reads CASSYSTEQYF. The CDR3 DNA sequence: TGTGCCAGCAGTTACTCGACTGAGCAGTACTTC.

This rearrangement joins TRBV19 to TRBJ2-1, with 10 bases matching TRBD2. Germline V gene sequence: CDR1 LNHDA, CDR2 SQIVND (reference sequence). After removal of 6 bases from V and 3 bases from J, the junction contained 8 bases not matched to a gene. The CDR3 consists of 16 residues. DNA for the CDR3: TGTGCCAGTAGGACCATAGCGGGAGGTGGCTACAATGAGCAGTTCTTC. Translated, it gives CASRTIAGGGYNEQFF.

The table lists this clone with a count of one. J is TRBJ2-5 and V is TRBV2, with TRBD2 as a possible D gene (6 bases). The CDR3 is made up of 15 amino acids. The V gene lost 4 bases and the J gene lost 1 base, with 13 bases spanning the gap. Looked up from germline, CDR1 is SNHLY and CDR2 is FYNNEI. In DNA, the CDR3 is TGTGCCAGCAGTGTCCTAGCGACCACCCAAGAGACCCAGTACTTC. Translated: CASSVLATTQETQYF. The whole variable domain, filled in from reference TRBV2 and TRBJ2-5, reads EPEVTQTPSHQVTQMGQEVILRCVPISNHLYFYWYRQILGQKVEFLVSFYNNEISEKSEIFDDQFSVERPDGSNFTLKIRSTKLEDSAMYFCASSVLATTQETQYFGPGTRLLVL.

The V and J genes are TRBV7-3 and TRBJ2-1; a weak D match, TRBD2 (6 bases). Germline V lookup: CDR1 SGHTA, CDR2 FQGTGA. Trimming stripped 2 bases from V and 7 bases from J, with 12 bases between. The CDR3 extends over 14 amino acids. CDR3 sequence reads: CASSLRPGRNEQFF. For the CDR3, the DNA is TGTGCCAGCAGCTTACGACCAGGGAGGAATGAGCAGTTCTTC.

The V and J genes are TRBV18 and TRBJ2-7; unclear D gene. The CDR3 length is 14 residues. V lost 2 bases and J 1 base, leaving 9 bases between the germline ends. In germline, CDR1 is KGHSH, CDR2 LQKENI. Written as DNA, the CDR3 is TGTGCCAGCTCACCAGGGCTGGATTCCTACGAGCAGTACTTC. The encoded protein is CASSPGLDSYEQYF. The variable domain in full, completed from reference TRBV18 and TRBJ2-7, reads NAGVMQNPRHLVRRRGQEARLRCSPMKGHSHVYWYRQLPEEGLKFMVYLQKENIIDESGMPKERFSAEFPKEGPSILRIQQVVRGDSAAYFCASSPGLDSYEQYFGPGTRLTVT.

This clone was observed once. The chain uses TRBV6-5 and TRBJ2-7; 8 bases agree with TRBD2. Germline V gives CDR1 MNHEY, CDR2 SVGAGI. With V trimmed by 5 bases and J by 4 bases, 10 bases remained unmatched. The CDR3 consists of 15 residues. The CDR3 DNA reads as TGTGCCAGCAGTCGACGCCATGCTAGCGGGTACGAGCAGTACTTC. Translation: CASSRRHASGYEQYF.

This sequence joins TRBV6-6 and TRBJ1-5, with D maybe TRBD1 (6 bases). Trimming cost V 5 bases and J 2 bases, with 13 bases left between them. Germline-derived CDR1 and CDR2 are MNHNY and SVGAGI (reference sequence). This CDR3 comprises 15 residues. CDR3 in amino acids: CASSLRGEGNQPQHF. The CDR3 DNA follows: TGTGCCAGCAGTCTCAGGGGAGAAGGCAATCAGCCCCAGCATTTT.

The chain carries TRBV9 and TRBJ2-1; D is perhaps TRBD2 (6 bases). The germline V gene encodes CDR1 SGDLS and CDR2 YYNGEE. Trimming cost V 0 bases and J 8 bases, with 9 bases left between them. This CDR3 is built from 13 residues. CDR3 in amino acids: CASSVAGSYEQFF. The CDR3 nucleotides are TGTGCCAGCAGCGTAGCCGGGAGCTATGAGCAGTTCTTC.

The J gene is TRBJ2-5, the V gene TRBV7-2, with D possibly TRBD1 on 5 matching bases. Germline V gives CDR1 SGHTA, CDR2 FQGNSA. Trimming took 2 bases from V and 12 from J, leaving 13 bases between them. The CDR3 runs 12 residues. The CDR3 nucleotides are TGTGCCAGCAGCTTACAGGGTTTTGGAGAGTACTTC. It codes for CASSLQGFGEYF.

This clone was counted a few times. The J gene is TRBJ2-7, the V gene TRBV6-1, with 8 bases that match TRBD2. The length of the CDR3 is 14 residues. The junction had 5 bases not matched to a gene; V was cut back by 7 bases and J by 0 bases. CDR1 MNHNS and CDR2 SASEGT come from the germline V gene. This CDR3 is CASINSGISYEQYF. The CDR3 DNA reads TGTGCCAGCATAAATAGCGGGATCTCCTACGAGCAGTACTTC.

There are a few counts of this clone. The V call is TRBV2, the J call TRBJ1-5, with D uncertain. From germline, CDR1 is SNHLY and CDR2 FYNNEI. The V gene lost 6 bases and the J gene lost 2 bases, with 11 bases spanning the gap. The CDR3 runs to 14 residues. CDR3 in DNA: TGTGCCAGCAGACCGGATTTAGGCAATCAGCCCCAGCATTTT. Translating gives CASRPDLGNQPQHF.

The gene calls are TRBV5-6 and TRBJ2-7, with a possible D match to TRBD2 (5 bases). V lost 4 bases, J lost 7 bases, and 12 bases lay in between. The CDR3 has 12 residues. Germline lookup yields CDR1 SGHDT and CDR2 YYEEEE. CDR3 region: CASSLGVREQYF. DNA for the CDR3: TGTGCCAGCAGCCTCGGGGTCAGAGAGCAGTACTTC.

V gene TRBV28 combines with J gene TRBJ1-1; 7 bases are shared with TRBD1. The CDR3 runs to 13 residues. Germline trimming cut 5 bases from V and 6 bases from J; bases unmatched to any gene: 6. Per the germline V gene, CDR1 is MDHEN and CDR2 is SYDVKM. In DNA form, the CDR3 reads TGTGCCAGCAGTGGTGACAGGGTCGCTGAAGCTTTCTTT. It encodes CASSGDRVAEAFF.

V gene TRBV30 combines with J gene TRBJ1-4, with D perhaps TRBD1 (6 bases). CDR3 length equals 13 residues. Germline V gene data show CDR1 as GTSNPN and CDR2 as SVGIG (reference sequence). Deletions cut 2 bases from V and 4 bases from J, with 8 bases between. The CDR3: CAWSRGINEKLFF. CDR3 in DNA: TGTGCCTGGAGTAGGGGGATTAATGAAAAACTGTTTTTT.

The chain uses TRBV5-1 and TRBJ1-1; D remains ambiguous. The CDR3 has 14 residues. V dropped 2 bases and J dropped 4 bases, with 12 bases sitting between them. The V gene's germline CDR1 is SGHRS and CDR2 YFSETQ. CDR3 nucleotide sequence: TGCGCCAGCAGCTTCTCGGGAAAGCGCACTGAAGCTTTCTTT. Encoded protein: CASSFSGKRTEAFF.

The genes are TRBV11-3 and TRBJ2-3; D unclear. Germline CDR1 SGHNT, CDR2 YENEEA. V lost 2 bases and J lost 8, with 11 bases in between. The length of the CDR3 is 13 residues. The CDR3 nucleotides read TGTGCCAGCAGCTTATTCCAGGCCGGTACGCAGTATTTT. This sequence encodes CASSLFQAGTQYF.

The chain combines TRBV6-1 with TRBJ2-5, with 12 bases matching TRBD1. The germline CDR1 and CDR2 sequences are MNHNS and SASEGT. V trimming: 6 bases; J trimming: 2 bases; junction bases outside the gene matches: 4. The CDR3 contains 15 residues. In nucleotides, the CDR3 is TGTGCCAGCAGCGGGGACAGGGGGCATCAAGAGACCCAGTACTTC. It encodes CASSGDRGHQETQYF.

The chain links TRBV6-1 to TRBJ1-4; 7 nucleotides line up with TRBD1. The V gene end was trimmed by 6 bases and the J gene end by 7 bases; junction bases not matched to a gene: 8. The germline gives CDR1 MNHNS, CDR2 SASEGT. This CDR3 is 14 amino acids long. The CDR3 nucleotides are TGTGCCAGCAGGGAGACAGGGCGGGGTGAAAAACTGTTTTTT. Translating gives CASRETGRGEKLFF.

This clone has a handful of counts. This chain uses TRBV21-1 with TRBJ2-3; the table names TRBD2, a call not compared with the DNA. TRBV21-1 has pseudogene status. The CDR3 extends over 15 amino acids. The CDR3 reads CASSDSYPPRDTQYF. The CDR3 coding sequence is TGTGCCAGCAGTGATTCATACCCACCCCGGGATACGCAGTATTTT.

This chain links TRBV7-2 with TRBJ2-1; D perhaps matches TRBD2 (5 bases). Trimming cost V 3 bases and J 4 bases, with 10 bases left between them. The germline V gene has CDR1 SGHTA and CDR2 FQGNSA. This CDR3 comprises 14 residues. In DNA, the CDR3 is TGTGCCAGCAGCTTGACGGGAATATACAATGAGCAGTTCTTC. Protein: CASSLTGIYNEQFF. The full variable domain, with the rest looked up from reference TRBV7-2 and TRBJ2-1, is GAGVSQSPSNKVTEKGKDVELRCDPISGHTALYWYRQSLGQGLEFLIYFQGNSAPDKSGLPSDRFSAERTGGSVSTLTIQRTQQEDSAVYLCASSLTGIYNEQFFGPGTRLTVL.

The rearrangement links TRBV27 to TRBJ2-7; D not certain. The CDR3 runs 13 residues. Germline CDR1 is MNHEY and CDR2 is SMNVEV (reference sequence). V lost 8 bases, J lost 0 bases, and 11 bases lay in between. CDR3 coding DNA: TGTGCCAGCCGTCCCCCCGGCTCCTACGAGCAGTACTTC. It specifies CASRPPGSYEQYF.

This CDR3 is CASSLVAAYNEQFF. The CDR3, as DNA: TGTGCCAGCAGCTTGGTTGCGGCTTACAATGAGCAGTTCTTC. The rearrangement joins TRBV7-9 to TRBJ2-1; D remains unclear. The V gene's germline CDR1 is SEHNR and CDR2 FQNEAQ (reference sequence). V was cut by 3 bases and J by 4 bases, with 10 bases left in between. This CDR3 has 14 residues.

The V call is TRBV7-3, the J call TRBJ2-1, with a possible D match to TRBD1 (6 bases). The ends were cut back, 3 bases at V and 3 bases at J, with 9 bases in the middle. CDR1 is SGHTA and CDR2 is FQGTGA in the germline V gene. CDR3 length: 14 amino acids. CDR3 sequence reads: CASSLGTYYNEQFF. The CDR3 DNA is TGTGCCAGCAGCTTGGGGACATACTACAATGAGCAGTTCTTC. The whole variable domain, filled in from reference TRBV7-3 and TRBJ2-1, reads GAGVSQTPSNKVTEKGKYVELRCDPISGHTALYWYRQSLGQGPEFLIYFQGTGAADDSGLPNDRFFAVRPEGSVSTLKIQRTERGDSAVYLCASSLGTYYNEQFFGPGTRLTVL.